This TCR beta chain was found in a study of graft-versus-host responses after intestinal transplantation. Overall study context: Each transplant was multivisceral, liver-intestinal, or isolated intestinal. The study gave all recipients anti-thymocyte globulin induction, then tacrolimus and steroids for approximately three years.

Whole-study findings and limits: Peak circulating GvH clone levels were associated with early post-transplant HvG declines. Recipient marrow harbored GvH clones, some of which surfaced first in ileum or blood.

The table came from immunoSEQ multiplex PCR; TCRdb's copy has only in-frame clones and leaves some out. The sample has 40,000 to 45,000 clones, roughly 89% seen once; the top ten hold 2.3%. This CDR3 region has 14 residues. Trimming took 0 bases from V and 4 from J, leaving 9 bases between them. The germline V gene has CDR1 SGDLS and CDR2 YYNGEE. For this clone: Its antigen is still unknown.

The clonotype comes from a human patient who received an intestinal transplant, so some T cells may come from the graft donor. The chain has TRBV9 and TRBJ2-3; TRBD1 might be the D (5 bases). The specimen comprised PBMCs, sampled 300 to 330 days after intestinal transplant. The CDR3 DNA is TGTGCCAGCAGCGTAGAGGCAGGGCCAGATACGCAGTATTTT. Its protein product is CASSVEAGPDTQYF.